One and the same sample provided the 24 T cell receptor beta chains below, sequenced in a study of shared T cell receptors in the human thymus. The protocol was immunoSEQ multiplex PCR, while the TCRdb copy is restricted to in-frame clones and leaves out a portion. The sample consists of hundreds of thousands of clones, around 87% of them appearing once. This sample also appeared in a second study, on human thymus T cells.

Source material: thymocytes. All receptors come from a boy under three years old with a congenital heart defect.

The rearrangement uses TRBV5-6 and TRBJ2-3; the match to TRBD2 covers 7 bases. The CDR3 is 14 residues long. CDR1 SGHDT and CDR2 YYEEEE come from the germline V gene. V trimming: 4 bases; J trimming: 4 bases; junction bases outside the gene matches: 6. CDR3 nucleotide sequence: TGTGCCAGCAGCGTCGGACTAGGGGCAGATACGCAGTATTTT. Residues: CASSVGLGADTQYF.

This chain connects TRBV2 to TRBJ1-5; D call uncertain. CDR3 length equals 15 residues. Germline loops: CDR1 SNHLY, CDR2 FYNNEI. Deletions cut 8 bases from V and 1 base from J, with 15 bases between. CDR3 region: CASSEEVVSNQPQHF. The CDR3 region has the DNA TGTGCCAGCTCAGAAGAAGTTGTAAGCAATCAGCCCCAGCATTTT.

This sequence joins TRBV5-6 and TRBJ1-4, with a weak D call TRBD1 (5 bases). The CDR3 spans 15 residues. The V gene lost 3 bases and the J gene lost 5 bases, with 14 bases spanning the gap. Per germline, CDR1 SGHDT and CDR2 YYEEEE. CDR3 loop: CASSWRWGHNEKLFF. CDR3 DNA: TGTGCCAGCAGCTGGCGGTGGGGCCACAATGAAAAACTGTTTTTT.

V and J are TRBV4-3 and TRBJ1-6, with a possible D match to TRBD1 (5 bases). The CDR3 extends over 20 amino acids. Trimming took off 0 bases at V and 10 bases at J, with 28 bases between the two ends. Germline CDR1 LGHNA, CDR2 YSLEER. This chain's CDR3 is CASSQDLVITRDAGGSPLHF. CDR3 DNA sequence: TGCGCCAGCAGCCAAGATCTTGTGATCACCCGAGATGCGGGGGGGTCACCCCTCCACTTT.

The V gene is TRBV4-3, the J gene TRBJ1-5, with 7 positions matching TRBD1. The CDR3 has 17 amino acids. After removal of 1 base from V and 6 bases from J, the junction contained 12 bases not matched to a gene. The germline V gene has CDR1 LGHNA and CDR2 YSLEER. CDR3 sequence: CASSQGQGQVLGQPQHF. The DNA for the CDR3 is TGCGCCAGCAGCCAAGGACAGGGCCAGGTTCTCGGTCAGCCCCAGCATTTT.

This clone appeared once. This chain uses TRBV6-1 with TRBJ2-7; 11 nucleotides match TRBD2. Germline V CDR1 and CDR2: MNHNS, SASEGT. V gave up 3 bases and J gave up 0 bases; unmatched junction bases: 4. The CDR3 consists of 16 residues. CDR3 nucleotides: TGTGCCAGCAGTGAGCCAGGGACTAGCGGCTCCTACGAGCAGTACTTC. Translated: CASSEPGTSGSYEQYF.

The genes are TRBV27 and TRBJ1-6, with a possible D match to TRBD1 (6 bases). The V gene's germline CDR1 is MNHEY and CDR2 SMNVEV (reference sequence). The CDR3 totals 15 residues. Trimming shortened V by 8 bases and J by 5 bases, and 16 bases separated the two germline ends. CDR3 DNA sequence: TGTGCCAGCTCGCGGGGGGCAAAGGATAATTCACCCCTCCACTTT. Protein sequence: CASSRGAKDNSPLHF.

The CDR3 sequence is CASSFGPGGYEQYF. CDR3 coding DNA: TGTGCCAGCAGCTTCGGCCCAGGGGGCTACGAGCAGTACTTC. The genes are TRBV7-9 and TRBJ2-7, with 7 bases that match TRBD1. In germline, CDR1 is SEHNR, CDR2 FQNEAQ (reference sequence). V lost 3 bases, J lost 3 bases, and 5 bases stayed unmatched. The CDR3 covers 14 residues.

V gene TRBV7-9 combines with J gene TRBJ2-7; 8 bases fit TRBD2. The V gene's germline CDR1 is SEHNR and CDR2 FQNEAQ (reference sequence). The CDR3 extends over 16 amino acids. V trimming: 1 base; J trimming: 2 bases; junction bases outside the gene matches: 7. CDR3 protein: CASSLGFGGGTYEQYF. CDR3 sequence (DNA): TGTGCCAGCAGCTTAGGGTTCGGCGGGGGGACCTACGAGCAGTACTTC.

This chain uses TRBV19 with TRBJ1-2, with TRBD1 identical over 7 bases. Germline loops: CDR1 LNHDA, CDR2 SQIVND (reference sequence). CDR3 size: 20 residues. V was pared by 3 bases and J by 1 base, with 20 bases of the junction left unmatched. CDR3 residues: CASSIQWGRGYRPSNYGYTF. CDR3 sequence (DNA): TGTGCCAGTAGTATTCAGTGGGGCAGGGGGTATAGACCCAGTAACTATGGCTACACCTTC.

The count of this clone is one. This chain joins TRBV25-1 and TRBJ1-6; TRBD1 aligns across 11 bases. Germline-derived CDR1 and CDR2 are MGHDK and SYGVNS. The J segment lost 9 bases and the V segment lost 4 bases, leaving 5 bases of the junction unmatched. The CDR3 spans 15 residues. CDR3 nucleotide sequence: TGTGCCAGCAGTGCCTCCGGGACAGGGGGTTCACCCCTCCACTTT. Translation gives CASSASGTGGSPLHF.

This chain connects TRBV28 to TRBJ2-1; 10 nucleotides align to TRBD1. V dropped 0 bases and J dropped 5; count of bases not matched to a gene: 13. The germline V gene has CDR1 MDHEN and CDR2 SYDVKM. The CDR3 sequence is 19 residues long. The CDR3 protein is CASSLWSRGTGETHNEQFF. The CDR3 region has the DNA TGTGCCAGCAGTTTATGGTCGCGTGGGACAGGGGAAACTCACAATGAGCAGTTCTTC. Variable domain in full (rest from reference TRBV28 and TRBJ2-1): DVKVTQSSRYLVKRTGEKVFLECVQDMDHENMFWYRQDPGLGLRLIYFSYDVKMKEKGDIPEGYSVSREKKERFSLILESASTNQTSMYLCASSLWSRGTGETHNEQFFGPGTRLTVL.

The chain is built from TRBV28 and TRBJ2-7; D gene ambiguous. The ends were cut back, 7 bases at V and 2 bases at J, with 12 bases in the middle. CDR1 is MDHEN and CDR2 is SYDVKM in the germline V gene. The CDR3 is made up of 13 amino acids. CDR3 region: CASTLGQPYEQYF. In DNA form, the CDR3 reads TGTGCCAGCACCCTTGGGCAGCCCTACGAGCAGTACTTC.

The chain is built from TRBV4-3 and TRBJ2-3, with D perhaps matching TRBD2 (6 bases). This CDR3 is 16 amino acids long. CDR1 is LGHNA, CDR2 YSLEER, per germline. Trimming left V 4 bases short and J 5 bases short, with 19 bases between. The CDR3 sequence is CASSPTLLALEDTQYF. The CDR3 DNA reads TGCGCCAGCAGCCCGACCCTACTAGCTTTAGAAGATACGCAGTATTTT.

V usage is TRBV4-1 and J usage is TRBJ1-1, with D unclear. From germline, CDR1 is MGHRA and CDR2 YSYEKL. The CDR3 totals 14 residues. The V and J ends lost 1 base and 11 bases respectively, with 17 bases between them. The CDR3 loop is CASSQGLAPPQAFF. CDR3 bases: TGCGCCAGCAGCCAAGGATTAGCGCCCCCGCAGGCTTTCTTT.

V is TRBV5-1 and J is TRBJ1-1, with 12 bases identical to TRBD1. Trimming cost V 0 bases and J 4 bases; bases outside gene matches: 7. CDR3 size: 17 residues. Germline values: CDR1 SGHRS, CDR2 YFSETQ. The CDR3 protein is CASSLGGQGARGTEAFF. CDR3 in DNA: TGCGCCAGCAGCTTGGGGGGACAGGGGGCGCGGGGCACTGAAGCTTTCTTT. The variable domain in full, completed from reference TRBV5-1 and TRBJ1-1, reads KAGVTQTPRYLIKTRGQQVTLSCSPISGHRSVSWYQQTPGQGLQFLFEYFSETQRNKGNFPGRFSGRQFSNSRSEMNVSTLELGDSALYLCASSLGGQGARGTEAFFGQGTRLTVV.

This CDR3 reads CASSDRDRINQPQHF. The CDR3 region has the DNA TGTGCCAGTAGTGACCGGGACAGGATCAATCAGCCCCAGCATTTT. The chain recombines TRBV19 with TRBJ1-5, with TRBD1 matching over 8 bases. CDR1 and CDR2 from the germline V gene are LNHDA and SQIVND (reference sequence). This CDR3 contains 15 residues. V was clipped by 5 bases and J by 3 bases; unmatched bases: 6.

The sample holds a few counts of this clone. V usage is TRBV28 and J usage is TRBJ1-4; 7 positions agree with TRBD1. Germline V gives CDR1 MDHEN, CDR2 SYDVKM. The CDR3 covers 16 residues. The ends lost 5 bases at V and 4 bases at J; junction bases unmatched: 10. CDR3 DNA: TGTGCCAGCAGTCCCCTCCCGGGACAGATTAATGAAAAACTGTTTTTT. Its translation is CASSPLPGQINEKLFF.

J is TRBJ2-1 and V is TRBV15, with D perhaps TRBD2 (6 bases). The CDR3 consists of 14 residues. Germline loops: CDR1 LNHNV, CDR2 YYDKDF (reference sequence). Between the trimmed V and J ends, which lost 1 base and 5 bases, there was a span of 9 bases. CDR3 coding DNA: TGTGCCACCAGCAGAGGACTAGTAAACAATGAGCAGTTCTTC. Its translation is CATSRGLVNNEQFF.

J is TRBJ2-5 and V is TRBV27, with D maybe TRBD1 (6 bases). This CDR3 is 13 amino acids long. The V end was cut by 4 bases, the J end by 2 bases, with 8 bases between. CDR1 and CDR2 from the germline V gene are MNHEY and SMNVEV (reference sequence). CDR3 in amino acids: CASSWTDQETQYF. The DNA for the CDR3 is TGTGCCAGCAGTTGGACAGATCAAGAGACCCAGTACTTC.

The J gene is TRBJ2-2, the V gene TRBV29-1; TRBD2 matches at 11 bases. With V trimmed by 1 base and J by 3 bases, 4 bases remained unmatched. The CDR3 is made up of 16 amino acids. Germline assignment: CDR1 SQVTM and CDR2 ANQGSEA. The CDR3 region is CSVEGLAGGDTGELFF. In DNA form, the CDR3 reads TGCAGCGTTGAAGGGCTAGCGGGGGGCGACACCGGGGAGCTGTTTTTT.

V usage is TRBV14 and J usage is TRBJ2-7, with 7 bases identical to TRBD1. From germline, CDR1 is SGHDN and CDR2 FVKESK. J was trimmed by 9 bases and V by 3 bases; bases with no gene match: 17. The CDR3 extends over 16 amino acids. The CDR3 sequence: CASSQDYMAGTAGQYF. The DNA of the CDR3 is TGTGCCAGCAGCCAGGATTACATGGCCGGGACAGCAGGGCAGTACTTC.

This clone was recorded only once. The chain couples TRBV7-9 to TRBJ1-2; D call uncertain. Germline V gene sequence: CDR1 SEHNR, CDR2 FQNEAQ (reference sequence). This CDR3 region has 15 residues. Between the trimmed V and J ends, which lost 6 bases and 3 bases, there was a span of 17 bases. The DNA of the CDR3 is TGTGCCAGCAGTTCCCTAGGTAGAGCCGACTATGGCTACACCTTC. This translates into CASSSLGRADYGYTF.

V usage is TRBV4-1 and J usage is TRBJ2-3; D is undetermined. Germline V CDR1 and CDR2: MGHRA, YSYEKL. Trimming took 2 bases from V and 10 from J, leaving 19 bases between them. The CDR3 is 15 amino acids. CDR3 amino acids: CASSQRGPSSAAQYF. CDR3 nucleotide sequence: TGCGCCAGCAGCCAACGTGGGCCTTCCTCGGCCGCGCAGTATTTT.